Sequencing of this TCR beta chain was carried out in a study of OX40 agonist ivuxolimab in advanced cancers. V shed 3 bases, J shed 15 bases, and the junction held 9 bases outside the gene matches. The germline gives CDR1 MGHDK, CDR2 SYGVNS. The CDR3 loop spans 12 amino acids. Data came from immunoSEQ multiplex PCR; TCRdb stores just in-frame clones and leaves some out. The sample records tens of thousands of clones, around nine tenths being singletons. The origin of this receptor is an adult with an advanced solid tumor such as melanoma, head and neck, liver or kidney cancer. This specimen was CD4+ or CD8+ T cells sorted from blood, taken in a trial of the OX40 agonist ivuxolimab. The V call is TRBV25-1, the J call TRBJ2-3, with TRBD2 matching 7 bases. CDR3: CASSDLGAGAYF. CDR3 in DNA: TGTGCCAGCAGTGATTTAGGGGCGGGAGCCTATTTT.